This T cell receptor beta chain came from a study of OX40 agonist ivuxolimab in advanced cancers. Study-level background: The eligibility criteria allowed prior anti-PD-1, anti-PD-L1 or anti-CTLA-4 therapy, and 30% to 40% had some. In three patients, partial responses were observed, one with hepatocellular carcinoma and two with cutaneous melanoma. Whole-study results and caveats: At doses 0.1 to 3.0 mg/kg, CD4+ and CD8+ clones expanded.

Assay: immunoSEQ multiplex PCR; the TCRdb copy retains only in-frame clones and omits some. This sample has 50,000 to 65,000 clones, with over 75% found just once. On this clone: What it binds is not known.

There are 14 residues in the CDR3. CDR1 and CDR2 from the germline V gene are SGHVS and FNYEAQ. V lost 3 bases and J lost 5; bases outside the gene matches: 4. This TCR derives from an adult with an advanced solid tumor such as melanoma, head and neck, liver or kidney cancer. This material consisted of CD4+ or CD8+ T cells sorted from blood, taken in a trial of the OX40 agonist ivuxolimab. The rearrangement links TRBV7-6 to TRBJ1-1; 9 positions match TRBD1. CDR3 sequence reads: CASSLGTGWTEAFF. DNA for the CDR3: TGTGCCAGCAGCTTGGGGACAGGGTGGACTGAAGCTTTCTTT.